The entry that follows covers one TCR beta chain sequence. Its antigen is as yet unknown. The data originate from a study of cytomegalovirus exposure and HLA in healthy donors. The PCR contained 60 Vbeta and 13 Jbeta primers. Sequencing was performed with immunoSEQ multiplex PCR; in TCRdb, only in-frame clones are kept and a portion is missing. The sample yields around 200,000 clones, over 70% seen once. Germline loops: CDR1 MNHEY, CDR2 SMNVEV (reference sequence). The germline V and J ends were trimmed by 4 bases and 6 bases, with 10 bases remaining between them. The CDR3 covers 13 residues. Study-wide results and caveats: The study flagged about 150 TCR beta chains as cytomegalovirus-associated. Per published reports, the classifier diagnosed cytomegalovirus status with high specificity and sensitivity.

The clonotype was recovered from a woman aged 30 to 39 in good health and CMV-seropositive. The V call is TRBV27, the J call TRBJ2-1; no reliable D call. The sequenced sample was PBMCs. The CDR3 spells CASSSQHLNEQFF. The CDR3 coding sequence is TGTGCCAGCAGTTCCCAACACCTCAATGAGCAGTTCTTC.